The present entry profiles one TCR beta chain with its context. The source of the sample is a study of blood T cell repertoires in COVID-19. As for the study in general: Material from acute and convalescent COVID-19 was sourced from the United States, Italy and Spain. PBMCs, B-cell-depleted T cells, or T cells were the source of the cDNA or gDNA that made up the material.

Unmatched junction bases numbered 6, after V lost 3 bases and J lost 6 bases. The germline gives CDR1 LNHNV, CDR2 YYDKDF (reference sequence). CDR3 length: 17 residues. In the original workflow: Researchers report that nucleated cell counts were estimated from reference gene primer amplification. The method was immunoSEQ multiplex PCR; TCRdb's version includes in-frame clones alone and lacks a portion of them. From that table come the V and J calls and clone size; the DNA was used to work out D and trimming. The data show 100,000 to 150,000 clones, with about three quarters seen just once and about 2.2% held by the top ten.

The chain uses TRBV15 and TRBJ2-2, with 14 nucleotides matching TRBD2. Material: peripheral blood. The sequence was obtained from a woman in her 70s with acute or convalescent COVID-19. In DNA form, the CDR3 reads TGTGCCACCAGCAGGGGACTAGCGGGAGACGGGGCCGGGGAGCTGTTTTTT. It yields the protein CATSRGLAGDGAGELFF.